These T cell receptor beta chains were read from a single sample in a study of cytomegalovirus exposure and HLA in healthy donors. Sequencing used immunoSEQ multiplex PCR; TCRdb keeps in-frame clones, though not all of them. The repertoire has 100,000 to 150,000 clones, roughly 80% of them found once; the top ten carry under 3.5%. The material sequenced was PBMCs. All receptors come from a woman between 45 and 60 years old in good health and CMV-seronegative. Each CDR3 is given without its conserved first and last residue. The D gene is left open where the match is weak.

TRBD2	TRBV7-3	TRBJ2-3	ASSLTSGTNTDTQY
TRBD1	TRBV19	TRBJ1-3	ASSIPPGQGFSGNTIY
TRBD1	TRBV11-3	TRBJ2-7	ASSFQGARAEQY
.	TRBV6-1	TRBJ1-1	ASSDWHLNTEAF
TRBD1	TRBV5-4	TRBJ2-5	AHRGQGQETQY
.	TRBV5-1	TRBJ2-3	ASSLARGDTQY
.	TRBV30	.	AWSAGTPPDEQY
.	TRBV18	TRBJ1-4	ASSLLQGTEKLF
.	TRBV6-6	TRBJ1-6	ASSYSGGAYNSPLH
TRBD1	TRBV20-1	TRBJ2-7	SADRAYEQY
.	TRBV10-3	TRBJ2-7	AIKAGQGHEQY
TRBD1	TRBV10-3	TRBJ2-1	ATEGGQGDRHEQF
TRBD1	TRBV19	TRBJ1-5	ASSIGTGPNQPQH
TRBD1	TRBV6-5	TRBJ1-2	ASRTGQPITYT
TRBD2	TRBV27	.	ASTPLAGGTYEQY
TRBD2	TRBV11-2	TRBJ2-3	ASSSGTSGGQY
.	TRBV18	TRBJ2-2	ASSQQGTGELF
.	TRBV19	TRBJ1-2	ASSIPSGVNYGYT
.	TRBV30	TRBJ2-1	AWSGGGRHNEQF
.	TRBV7-3	TRBJ2-7	ASSFRRGHEQY
.	TRBV19	TRBJ2-7	ASKLSVTGNSYEQY
TRBD2	TRBV10-2	TRBJ2-7	ASSESVLVAGSRYEQY
TRBD1	TRBV4-2	TRBJ1-1	ASSQDVQGTLNTEAF
TRBD1	TRBV7-8	TRBJ1-5	ASSYSLRDRVGNQPQH
TRBD2	TRBV30	TRBJ2-1	AWIPGLARAYNEQF
TRBD1	TRBV19	TRBJ1-3	ASIRTGGNTIY
.	TRBV11-3	TRBJ2-2	ASSLDLETGELF
TRBD2	TRBV7-2	TRBJ2-3	ASSLRPLAGGNTDTQY
TRBD2	TRBV19	TRBJ2-7	ASSLTLAGSYEQY
TRBD2	TRBV7-9	.	ASSLGLASEQY
.	TRBV6-1	.	ASSVQMAYEQY
TRBD1	TRBV6-1	TRBJ2-7	ASSTDRRPYEQY
TRBD1	TRBV2	TRBJ2-4	ASKGQGSLLLAKNIQY
TRBD1	TRBV30	TRBJ2-2	AWSRQGMGELF
TRBD1	TRBV7-6	TRBJ2-1	ASSVTGVPYNEQF
TRBD1	TRBV5-4	TRBJ1-2	ASSPEPDRGRVAGYT
TRBD1	TRBV14	TRBJ2-1	ASSHDKWDRGTGEQF
.	TRBV5-6	TRBJ1-5	ASSLGTTVQPQH
TRBD2	TRBV7-2	TRBJ2-1	ASSPRGTSGNNEQF
TRBD1	TRBV27	TRBJ1-2	ASSWDRGHNGYT
TRBD2	TRBV9	TRBJ2-1	ASSVETSGGIEQF
.	TRBV5-1	TRBJ1-1	ASTLGGENTEAF
TRBD1	TRBV25-1	TRBJ1-5	ASSATRGQGGDQPQH
.	TRBV6-6	TRBJ2-7	ASSYRESSYEQY
.	TRBV5-1	TRBJ2-6	ASSSRGGTGANVLT
.	TRBV28	TRBJ2-5	ASSFDLWAEQQETQY
.	TRBV6-5	TRBJ2-7	ASSYSGYYEQY
.	TRBV4-1	TRBJ1-5	ASSQILGVFQPQH
.	TRBV7-2	TRBJ1-5	ASSLGRSNQPQH